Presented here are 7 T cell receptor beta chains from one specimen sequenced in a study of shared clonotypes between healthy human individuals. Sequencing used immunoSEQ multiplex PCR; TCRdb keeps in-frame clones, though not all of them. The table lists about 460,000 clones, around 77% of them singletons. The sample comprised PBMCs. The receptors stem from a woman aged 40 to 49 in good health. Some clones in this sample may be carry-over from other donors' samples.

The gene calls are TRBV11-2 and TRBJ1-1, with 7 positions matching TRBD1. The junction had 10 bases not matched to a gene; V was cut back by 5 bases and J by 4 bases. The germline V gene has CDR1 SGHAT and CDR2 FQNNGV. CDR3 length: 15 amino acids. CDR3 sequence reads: CASSQTLQGITEAFF. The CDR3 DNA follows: TGTGCCAGCAGCCAAACCCTACAGGGGATCACTGAAGCTTTCTTT.

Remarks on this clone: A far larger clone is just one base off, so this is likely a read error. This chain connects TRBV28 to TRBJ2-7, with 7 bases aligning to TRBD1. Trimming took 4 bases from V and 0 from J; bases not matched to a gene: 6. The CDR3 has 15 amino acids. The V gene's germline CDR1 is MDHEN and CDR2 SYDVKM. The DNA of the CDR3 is TGTGCCAGCAGTTCCGACGCAGGGGGCTCCTACGAGCAGTACTTC. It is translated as CASSSDAGGSYEQYF.

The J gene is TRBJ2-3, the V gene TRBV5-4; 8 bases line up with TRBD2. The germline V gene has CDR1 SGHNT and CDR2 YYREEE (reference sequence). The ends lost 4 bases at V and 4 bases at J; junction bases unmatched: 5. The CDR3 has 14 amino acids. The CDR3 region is CASSPGLGSDTQYF. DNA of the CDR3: TGTGCCAGCAGCCCGGGACTAGGTTCAGATACGCAGTATTTT.

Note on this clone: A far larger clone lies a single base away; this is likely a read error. Written as DNA, the CDR3 is TGTGCCAGCAGCCAAAGGGCCAGGGCAGACATAGATACGCAGTATTTT. Amino acid sequence: CASSQRARADIDTQYF. This chain connects TRBV11-1 to TRBJ2-3, with a weak D call TRBD1 (5 bases). CDR3 length: 16 residues. V was clipped by 5 bases and J by 5 bases, with 20 bases between them. In germline, CDR1 is SGHAT, CDR2 FQDESV (reference sequence). Full variable domain (rest looked up from reference TRBV11-1 and TRBJ2-3): EAEVAQSPRYKITEKSQAVAFWCDPISGHATLYWYRQILGQGPELLVQFQDESVVDDSQLPKDRFSAERLKGVDSTLKIQPAELGDSAMYLCASSQRARADIDTQYFGPGTRLTVL.

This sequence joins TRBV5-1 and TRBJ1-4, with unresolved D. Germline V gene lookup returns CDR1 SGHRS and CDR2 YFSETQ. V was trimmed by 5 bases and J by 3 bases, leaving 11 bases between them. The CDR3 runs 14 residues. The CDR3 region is CASRIPGANEKLFF. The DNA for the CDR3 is TGCGCCAGCAGAATCCCCGGGGCTAATGAAAAACTGTTTTTT.

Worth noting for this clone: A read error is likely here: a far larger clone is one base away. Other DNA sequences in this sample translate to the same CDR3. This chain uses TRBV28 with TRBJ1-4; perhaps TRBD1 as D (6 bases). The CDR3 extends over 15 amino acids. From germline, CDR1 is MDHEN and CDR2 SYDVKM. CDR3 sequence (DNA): TGTGCCAGCAGTGCCTCGGGGGCAGCTAATGAAAAGCTGTTTTTT. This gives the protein CASSASGAANEKLFF.

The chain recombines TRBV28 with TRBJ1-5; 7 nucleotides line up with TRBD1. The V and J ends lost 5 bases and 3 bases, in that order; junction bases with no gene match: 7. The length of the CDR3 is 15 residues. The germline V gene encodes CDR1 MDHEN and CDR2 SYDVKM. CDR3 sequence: CASSTGTVANQPQHF. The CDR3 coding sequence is TGTGCCAGCAGTACCGGGACAGTAGCCAATCAGCCCCAGCATTTT.